This T cell receptor (beta chain) is from a study of cytomegalovirus exposure and HLA in healthy donors. Whole-study findings and limits: Later work associated 16,951 TCR beta sequences with HLA alleles at 0.05 false discovery rate.

As regards this clone: Its specificity is unknown.

The CDR3 runs to 15 residues. Germline CDR1 reads SGDLS; CDR2 reads YYNGEE. With V trimmed by 4 bases and J by 7 bases, 9 bases remained unmatched. PCR involved 60 Vbeta and 13 Jbeta primers. TCRdb keeps only in-frame clones here, not all; method: immunoSEQ multiplex PCR. Here the sample spans under 90,000 clones, 80% to 90% being singletons. The chain joins TRBV9 to TRBJ2-1; 9 positions match TRBD1. The sequenced sample consisted of PBMCs. This receptor was identified in a man between 18 and 35 years old in good health and CMV-seronegative. CDR3 loop: CASSPGTGISNEQFF. CDR3 nucleotide sequence: TGTGCCAGCAGCCCCGGGACAGGGATCTCAAATGAGCAGTTCTTC.